This T cell receptor beta chain was profiled in a study of regulatory T cells in long-lasting Graves disease. Findings and caveats of the study: Study was limited to peripheral blood, excluding thyroid tissue. When disease was persistent, TRBV28, TRBJ1-2 and TRBJ2-5 were the favored segments.

Time point of the sample: newly diagnosed GD, antithyroid drugs for less than 3 months. The authors made the TCR library using RNA they extracted from PBMCs. Patients came through an endocrinology department, and that department was in Xi'an, China. The CDR3 runs 16 residues. Germline values: CDR1 LGHDT, CDR2 YNNKEL (reference sequence). The V and J ends lost 0 bases and 8 bases respectively, with 17 bases between them. This clonotype has a count of ten or more. What it binds is not known. With iRepertoire HTBI primers and Arm-PCR of CDR3 regions, TCR beta libraries were built. TCRdb called the multiplex PCR reads again in MiXCR, with one record for every CDR3 protein. The sample records under 250,000 distinct CDR3 sequences, over 20% being singletons.

The receptor was derived from a female donor with Graves disease. J is TRBJ2-1 and V is TRBV3-1; tentatively, D is TRBD2 (6 bases). The sequencing here drew on peripheral blood mononuclear cells (PBMCs), taken at new diagnosis, from a patient treated with antithyroid drugs. Written as DNA, the CDR3 is TGTGCCAGCAGCCAAGATAGGGTTGGAGGGTGGCATGAGCAGTTCTTC. Translating gives CASSQDRVGGWHEQFF.